The TCR beta chain under discussion was sequenced for a study of cytomegalovirus exposure and HLA in healthy donors (dated by TCRdb to 2015 to 2018). Concerning the study at large: An earlier analysis of some 500 of the donors reported approximately 300 Gb of sequence data and more than 90 million unique TCR beta sequences from 150 million to 200 million T cells. An early release covering roughly 600 HLA-typed donors comprised about 320 gigabases of sequencing data and 85 million or so unique TCR sequences. The genetic ancestry cluster associated with self-reported Caucasian donors included about 81% of the roughly 380 genotyped donors. The study aimed to test whether signatures of past pathogen exposure could be identified by cataloging public T cell receptors. The study profiled the T cell repertoires of under 700 subjects by immunosequencing and related them to cytomegalovirus serostatus. In addition to the first cohort of 666 subjects, a separate validation cohort of approximately 120 different subjects was used. To predict cytomegalovirus infection status, the study brought together high-throughput TCR immunosequencing, statistical association of individual TCRs with disease status, and machine learning. In a later analysis, previously published TCR beta repertoires from 666 donors were re-analyzed and high-resolution HLA genotyping was added so that TCR occurrence patterns could be studied. In the later analysis, no new phenotypic data were used to find candidate immune exposures; instead, reliance was placed on TCR beta sequences and their occurrence across donors. In an earlier analysis of 500 to 650 of the donors, high-throughput TCR beta sequencing was used to judge whether each TCR beta V gene segment behaved as functional or pseudogenic. Donor age, sex, ethnicity and CMV serostatus were compiled alongside the repertoire data. Genome-wide SNP genotypes for about 65% of the 666 donors were used in a later genetic analysis, which treated that subset as a discovery cohort. Every repertoire in the discovery cohort had been generated on one and the same sequencing platform. Class I and class II HLA loci were covered by the typing at four-digit resolution. Typing coverage differed by locus: A, B, C, DRB1 and DQB1 were typed in roughly 620-630 donors, DQA1 in 522, DPA1 in roughly 590, and DPB1 in around 490. Roughly five DR-DQ haplotypes were treated as single units for association and clustering because of strong linkage in the cohort. Across around 400 genotyped donors of the cohort, an average of about 220,000 unique TCR beta nucleotide sequences per donor were sequenced, and around 20% of those sequences were non-productive.

The study at large found these results: A cluster of highly shared sequence variants was judged likely to represent a technical artifact of the sequencing pipeline. Some IMGT-functional V segments, including TRBV6-2 and TRBV6-3, could not be distinguished by the 87-base-pair reads and were therefore excluded. When HLA alleles, especially DR and DQ, strongly co-occurred, attributing TCR associations to individual alleles was difficult. A further reported finding was that TCR beta sequences accurately predicted the HLA-A and HLA-B alleles for most subjects in the first cohort. In a later analysis, 16,951 TCR beta sequences were associated with specific HLA alleles at a false discovery rate of 0.05. In a later genetic analysis, a missense DCLRE1C variant was associated with V-gene and J-gene trimming of TCR beta chains, and the association was replicated in an independent cohort. Several of the top co-occurrence clusters appeared to be linked to parvovirus B19, influenza, CMV and Epstein-Barr virus, according to a later analysis. In a later analysis, TCR association rates were found to vary across HLA loci, with the most associated TCRs seen for DRB1 alleles and the fewest for HLA-C alleles. A later analysis found that HLA-associated TCR beta chains were more clonally expanded and had lower generation probabilities than equally common non-associated chains. The classifier was reported to diagnose cytomegalovirus status with high specificity and sensitivity in both the original and validation cohorts. Linkage disequilibrium might explain the correlated functional status among segregating V segments, but an unknown experimental factor could not be excluded. The presence/absence analyses assumed that sequencing depth was roughly uniform across donors, and that assumption may not be true. A few of the identified cytomegalovirus-associated TCR beta chains were confirmed in vitro to be specific for cytomegalovirus antigens. In this cohort, only TCR beta chains were sequenced, and detectable features were limited by the absence of alpha or paired-chain data. Broadly in line with IMGT annotations, most TCR beta V segments showed up in productive rearrangements about 87% or about 30% of the time in an earlier analysis of approximately 600 of the donors. According to a later genetic analysis, donors in an Asian-associated ancestry cluster had fewer N-insertions in productive TCRs than the approximately 670-donor mean. Approximately 16 rarely observed V segments, including chromosome 9 orphons, were excluded from the earlier analysis of several hundred of the donors because counts were too low. Most CMV-associated TCR beta chains appeared to be HLA-restricted in a later analysis, and the HLA associations seemed to be driven largely by CMV exposure. CMV serostatus was the only immune exposure information available for the cohort. Most TCR sequences were seen in very few donors, while some public TCRs were found in many individuals. The authors suggested that the approach could potentially be generalized to other disease states and immunological phenotypes. HLA typing was unavailable for some donors at each locus, so association tests used only the typed subset. The study listed 164 TCR beta chains as associated with cytomegalovirus.

Library creation used the immunoSEQ multiplex PCR assay. For the multiplex PCR, a mixture combining 60 forward primers for TCR Vbeta segments and 13 reverse primers for TCR Jbeta segments was used. Amplification of the CDR3 region of rearranged TCR beta genes was performed with a multiplex PCR assay on genomic DNA. On the Illumina HiSeq System, the amplified TCR beta libraries were sequenced as 87-base-pair reads. Regarding the original processing steps: Across the 670 or so repertoires, a later analysis counted around 80 million unique TCR beta chains, roughly 11 million of which were shared by at least two donors. To remove PCR and sequencing errors, raw reads were error-corrected and collapsed into unique sequences using a nearest-neighbor algorithm that merged closely related sequences. Alignment of CDR3 sequences to IMGT reference sequences was used to assign V, D and J gene segments. For a sequence to be retained, at least a six-nucleotide match to both a V gene segment and a J gene segment was required. A rearrangement counted as productive if the CDR3 had no stop codons and remained in frame with V and J, and every other rearrangement counted as non-productive. Following IMGT convention, CDR3 was defined as the stretch from the second conserved V-encoded cysteine to the conserved J-encoded phenylalanine. In an earlier analysis of roughly 580 of the donors, sequences lacking an unambiguous match to a single V gene segment were excluded. An earlier analysis of fewer than 750 of the donors called V segments functional above 56.7% productive rearrangements and segregating when the between-donor standard deviation exceeded 5%. A statistical classification framework was developed to diagnose cytomegalovirus status using the catalog of TCR beta chain sequences. A later analysis assigned V and J genes by comparing TCR nucleotide sequences with IMGT/GENE-DB human TR gene sequences. The TCRdist pipeline was used in a later analysis to assign CDR3 sequences and most-parsimonious VDJ recombination scenarios. A later analysis defined each TCR beta chain by its CDR3 amino acid sequence plus V-gene family, and excluded reads lacking a unique V-gene family. As a way to deal with suspected cross-contamination and a sequencing artifact, a later analysis dropped roughly 620 nucleotide sequences that were highly shared and had low generation probability. In a later analysis, a clonal expansion index for each public chain was calculated from normalized within-repertoire ranks of inferred template counts. In a later analysis, generation probabilities were computed using a VDJ recombination model fitted to out-of-frame rearrangements, and the results were checked against IGoR. In a later analysis, TCR-TCR, TCR-HLA and TCR-CMV co-occurrence was scored with hypergeometric tests, and a repertoire-size bias correction was applied to TCR pairs. To estimate false discovery rates, a later analysis permuted the HLA or CMV assignments 20 times. In a later analysis, co-occurring TCRs were grouped using DBSCAN, and TCRdist sequence similarity was added for clustering within HLA-allele-positive subsets. Repertoires with fewer than 30,000 or more than 120,000 public chains were left out of co-occurrence clustering, as were five repertoires with anomalous nucleotide sharing. What TCRdb holds here is the immuneACCESS table cut down to in-frame rearrangements. Part of the clones is not present; checked against another copy, under half of the missing clones reflect an unresolved V gene, and the others are unexplained. Clonal size and the V and J genes are those of that table, whereas D and trimming came from the DNA. The sample data list about 150,000 clones, and around a tenth of these were observed just once. Approximately 2% of the sample is taken by the ten largest.

The cohort was made up of 500 to 800 healthy bone marrow donors. All cohort members were sampled while nominally healthy, although unrecorded immune exposures were likely present. The donor tested CMV seronegative, placing the donor among the roughly 350 seronegative members of the cohort. Every donor gave a peripheral blood sample, and the peripheral blood mononuclear cells from that sample were used for TCR beta sequencing. Genomic DNA extraction from the blood cell samples was performed with the Qiagen DNeasy Blood Extraction Kit. This clone occurred a few times. Its binding antigen is unknown. It has no much larger one-base neighbor in the sample; base qualities were not kept. V sheds 1 base and J sheds 0 bases, leaving 16 bases between their ends. According to the germline V gene, CDR1 reads MDHEN and CDR2 reads SYDVKM. Its CDR3 holds 17 amino acids, cysteine through phenylalanine. The entry retains the CDR3 DNA only, 51 bases that are in frame from base 1.

The chain uses TRBV28 and TRBJ2-7; the D segment cannot be called with confidence. This clonotype was obtained from a male donor in good health and CMV-seronegative. The source material was PBMCs. CDR3 protein: CASSLYPGLKSSYEQYF. The base sequence is TGTGCCAGCAGTTTATATCCGGGTCTCAAGAGCTCCTACGAGCAGTACTTC.